Presented here are 32 T cell receptor beta chains from one specimen sequenced in a study of blood T cell repertoires in COVID-19. Repertoires were generated with immunoSEQ multiplex PCR, while TCRdb's copy carries only in-frame clones and drops some. The data contain 150,000 to 200,000 clones, roughly 87% of them singletons. The specimen sequenced was PBMCs or T cells enriched from blood (not recorded which). The origin of the receptors is a woman aged 25 to 39 who had recovered from COVID-19.

By share of the sample, this clone is medium-sized. DNA for the CDR3: TGCAGCGTGACAGGTCCGGCCGGCTACACCTTC. Amino acid sequence: CSVTGPAGYTF. This chain joins TRBV29-1 and TRBJ1-2; maybe TRBD1 (6 bases). Trimming removed 6 bases at V and 8 bases at J, with 13 bases between. This CDR3 contains 11 residues. Germline CDR1 and CDR2: SQVTM and ANQGSEA.

This sequence joins TRBV6-5 and TRBJ2-1, with TRBD2 identical over 10 bases. Germline V gives CDR1 MNHEY, CDR2 SVGAGI. Trimming at V came to 5 bases and at J to 2 bases, leaving 3 bases not matched to a gene. CDR3 length: 15 residues. CDR3 amino acids: CASSSGTSAYNEQFF. CDR3 nucleotides: TGTGCCAGCAGTAGTGGGACTAGCGCCTACAATGAGCAGTTCTTC.

The chain has TRBV19 and TRBJ2-1; 7 nucleotides align to TRBD1. With 3 bases clipped from V and 8 bases from J, the junction kept 7 bases outside the gene matches. The CDR3 spans 14 residues. The V gene's germline CDR1 is LNHDA and CDR2 SQIVND (reference sequence). The CDR3 DNA follows: TGTGCCAGTAGTATTTGTGAGGGGGCGGATGAGCAGTTCTTC. Translation gives CASSICEGADEQFF.

V gene TRBV15 combines with J gene TRBJ2-3; D gene ambiguous. CDR3 length: 16 amino acids. Germline lookup yields CDR1 LNHNV and CDR2 YYDKDF (reference sequence). The V and J ends lost 0 bases and 0 bases respectively, with 10 bases between them. CDR3 in amino acids: CATSRDLAVSTDTQYF. The CDR3 bases are TGTGCCACCAGCAGAGATCTGGCGGTGAGCACAGATACGCAGTATTTT.

The chain employs TRBV15 and TRBJ2-4; no clear D. There are 12 residues in the CDR3. Germline V CDR1 and CDR2: LNHNV, YYDKDF (reference sequence). Trimming pared 1 base from V and 7 bases from J, leaving 5 bases between. CDR3 in DNA: TGTGCCACCAGCAGAGCTTCTAACATTCAGTACTTC. Residues: CATSRASNIQYF.

V and J are TRBV5-4 and TRBJ2-5, with TRBD2 as a possible D gene (6 bases). This CDR3 is 15 amino acids long. In germline, CDR1 is SGHNT, CDR2 YYREEE (reference sequence). Trimming left V 4 bases short and J 0 bases short, with 13 bases between. The CDR3 DNA is TGTGCCAGCAGCCCCCAGCTAGCGAACCAAGAGACCCAGTACTTC. Translation: CASSPQLANQETQYF.

This rearrangement joins TRBV6-2 or TRBV6-3 to TRBJ1-1; D ambiguous. Germline CDR1 and CDR2: MNHEY and SVGEGT. With 4 bases removed from V and 5 bases from J, the gap between germline ends came to 11 bases. This CDR3 has 13 amino acids. This chain's CDR3 is CASSFGRGTEAFF. In nucleotides, the CDR3 is TGTGCCAGCAGTTTTGGCAGAGGGACTGAAGCTTTCTTT.

The V and J genes are TRBV6-4 and TRBJ1-6; D gene unclear. Deletions cut 4 bases from V and 7 bases from J, with 8 bases between. This CDR3 contains 13 residues. Germline V gene data show CDR1 as MRHNA and CDR2 as SNTAGT. CDR3 coding DNA: TGTGCCAGCAGTGTTTCCGGGAATTCACCCCTCCACTTT. This sequence encodes CASSVSGNSPLHF.

This clone has only one observation. The V call is TRBV9, the J call TRBJ1-3; TRBD1 matches at 8 bases. The J segment lost 2 bases and the V segment lost 0 bases, leaving 7 bases of the junction unmatched. The CDR3 has 17 amino acids. Germline V lookup: CDR1 SGDLS, CDR2 YYNGEE. CDR3 sequence reads: CASSVDPTGGAGNTIYF. In DNA form, the CDR3 reads TGTGCCAGCAGCGTAGACCCCACAGGGGGGGCTGGAAACACCATATATTTT.

The chain is built from TRBV6-5 and TRBJ1-1; 9 bases are a match to TRBD1. Losses at the gene ends were 8 bases for V and 4 bases for J; bases not matched to a gene: 8. The CDR3 contains 14 residues. Germline CDR1 MNHEY, CDR2 SVGAGI. The CDR3 here is CASLRGQGSTEAFF. The CDR3 bases are TGTGCCAGCCTCCGAGGACAGGGGAGCACTGAAGCTTTCTTT.

This clone was counted once. This chain joins TRBV19 and TRBJ1-5; D is uncertain. With 3 bases removed from V and 0 bases from J, the gap between germline ends came to 9 bases. Germline values: CDR1 LNHDA, CDR2 SQIVND (reference sequence). The CDR3 length is 15 residues. CDR3 in DNA: TGTGCCAGTAGTATCCTGTTCCTTAGCAATCAGCCCCAGCATTTT. Translated: CASSILFLSNQPQHF.

This chain joins TRBV6-6 and TRBJ1-1, with TRBD1 matching 7 bases. The CDR3 length is 14 residues. Germline CDR1 MNHNY, CDR2 SVGAGI (reference sequence). The ends lost 5 bases at V and 2 bases at J; junction bases unmatched: 5. The CDR3 bases are TGTGCCAGCAGTCCCAGGGGGGCCAACACTGAAGCTTTCTTT. It encodes CASSPRGANTEAFF.

The rearrangement links TRBV3-1 (or the pseudogene TRBV3-2) to TRBJ1-4, with TRBD1 identical over 7 bases. CDR1 is LGHDT and CDR2 is YNNKEL in the germline V gene (reference sequence). The CDR3 sequence is 15 residues long. V was clipped by 1 base and J by 8 bases; unmatched bases: 7. The chain's CDR3 is CASSQGVTGNEKLFF. The CDR3 bases are TGTGCCAGCAGCCAAGGAGTGACAGGGAACGAAAAACTGTTTTTT.

The chain has TRBV18 and TRBJ2-1, with D perhaps matching TRBD2 (5 bases). V gave up 3 bases and J gave up 7 bases, with 7 bases separating them. Germline V gene lookup returns CDR1 KGHSH and CDR2 LQKENI. The CDR3 covers 12 residues. The CDR3 here is CASSPSGNEQFF. CDR3 nucleotide sequence: TGTGCCAGCTCACCTTCGGGGAATGAGCAGTTCTTC. Drawing the rest from reference TRBV18 and TRBJ2-1, the complete variable domain is NAGVMQNPRHLVRRRGQEARLRCSPMKGHSHVYWYRQLPEEGLKFMVYLQKENIIDESGMPKERFSAEFPKEGPSILRIQQVVRGDSAAYFCASSPSGNEQFFGPGTRLTVL.

The CDR3 DNA sequence: TGTGCCAGCAGTCCGCGACAGGGAAGGGGGTATGGCTACACCTTC. It codes for CASSPRQGRGYGYTF. This chain joins TRBV27 and TRBJ1-2, with 7 bases identical to TRBD1. Per germline, CDR1 MNHEY and CDR2 SMNVEV (reference sequence). The V segment lost 5 bases and the J segment 5 bases; nucleotides outside the gene matches: 11. CDR3 length equals 15 residues.

In its sample, this clone was seen once. This chain links TRBV30 with TRBJ1-1; weak D call: TRBD1 (6 bases). Germline values: CDR1 GTSNPN, CDR2 SVGIG (reference sequence). The CDR3 runs 15 residues. V shed 2 bases and J shed 1 base, with 14 bases lying between them. The CDR3 DNA reads as TGTGCCTGGAGTCCATGGACAGCCGGGAACACTGAAGCTTTCTTT. Residues: CAWSPWTAGNTEAFF. Using reference TRBV30 and TRBJ1-1 for the parts outside the CDR3, the full variable domain is SQTIHQWPATLVQPVGSPLSLECTVEGTSNPNLYWYRQAAGRGLQLLFYSVGIGQISSEVPQNLSASRPQDRQFILSSKKLLLSDSGFYLCAWSPWTAGNTEAFFGQGTRLTVV.

The chain has TRBV6-5 and TRBJ1-2, with 7 bases fitting TRBD1. Germline CDR1 reads MNHEY; CDR2 reads SVGAGI. V lost 2 bases and J lost 1; bases outside the gene matches: 7. CDR3 length: 16 residues. The CDR3 region is CASSYGRTGVNYGYTF. Here the CDR3 DNA reads TGTGCCAGCAGTTACGGTCGGACAGGCGTTAACTATGGCTACACCTTC.

The rearrangement links TRBV7-9 to TRBJ1-2; D is ambiguous. Germline CDR1 reads SEHNR; CDR2 reads FQNEAQ (reference sequence). This CDR3 contains 16 residues. Between the trimmed V and J ends, which lost 4 bases and 6 bases, there was a span of 21 bases. The CDR3 region has the DNA TGTGCCAGCAGCTCTACGATCCTTACGTCGGAGGATGGCTACACCTTC. This sequence encodes CASSSTILTSEDGYTF.

Concerning this clone itself: The sample holds other DNA sequences that translate to the same CDR3. The chain employs TRBV10-3 and TRBJ2-3, with D uncertain. The CDR3 spans 14 residues. The V and J ends lost 0 bases and 0 bases respectively, with 4 bases between them. Per the germline V gene, CDR1 is ENHRY and CDR2 is SYGVKD. CDR3 amino acids: CAISESTSTDTQYF. The CDR3 DNA is TGTGCCATCAGTGAGTCGACTAGCACAGATACGCAGTATTTT.

This CDR3 is CATSDLHSVQPQHF. The CDR3, as DNA: TGTGCCACCAGTGATTTGCACAGTGTTCAGCCCCAGCATTTT. The rearrangement links TRBV24-1 to TRBJ1-5; no clear D. Germline CDR1 reads KGHDR; CDR2 reads SFDVKD. The V end lost 0 bases, the J end lost 6 bases, and 8 bases lay between the germline ends. The CDR3 spans 14 residues.

V gene TRBV24-1 combines with J gene TRBJ2-3; TRBD2 agrees at 16 bases. The CDR3 is 18 amino acids. The ends lost 5 bases at V and 4 bases at J; junction bases unmatched: 8. Germline V gene sequence: CDR1 KGHDR, CDR2 SFDVKD. DNA of the CDR3: TGTGCCACCAGTGCTAACCGGGGACTAGCGGGAGGGGCAGATACGCAGTATTTT. Translated, it gives CATSANRGLAGGADTQYF.

The chain uses TRBV2 and TRBJ2-5; 7 bases fit TRBD2. V lost 5 bases, J lost 3 bases, and 9 bases stayed unmatched. Germline-derived CDR1 and CDR2 are SNHLY and FYNNEI. The CDR3 is 15 residues long. CDR3 DNA: TGTGCCAGCAGTCTCTCCGGGGGGAGGGAAGAGACCCAGTACTTC. This sequence encodes CASSLSGGREETQYF.

The rearrangement uses TRBV5-6 and TRBJ2-7; a possible D gene is TRBD2 (6 bases). This CDR3 comprises 14 residues. Trimming removed 0 bases at V and 3 bases at J, with 10 bases between. The germline CDR1 and CDR2 sequences are SGHDT and YYEEEE. DNA for the CDR3: TGTGCCAGCAGCTTGGTTCCAGCGGGCTACGAGCAGTACTTC. Its translation is CASSLVPAGYEQYF.

In nucleotides, the CDR3 is TGTGCCAGCAGCTTAGTCCCCCGAGCTTACGAGCAGTACTTC. This gives the protein CASSLVPRAYEQYF. J is TRBJ2-7 and V is TRBV7-9; D call uncertain. This CDR3 has 14 residues. Germline CDR1 reads SEHNR; CDR2 reads FQNEAQ (reference sequence). V lost 1 base, J lost 4 bases, and 11 bases lay in between. Full variable domain (remainder filled in from reference TRBV7-9 and TRBJ2-7): DTGVSQNPRHKITKRGQNVTFRCDPISEHNRLYWYRQTLGQGPEFLTYFQNEAQLEKSRLLSDRFSAERPKGSFSTLEIQRTEQGDSAMYLCASSLVPRAYEQYFGPGTRLTVT.

The chain carries TRBV30 and TRBJ2-5; D remains ambiguous. The V end lost 2 bases, the J end lost 1 base, and 8 bases lay between the germline ends. The CDR3 runs 13 residues. The V gene's germline CDR1 is GTSNPN and CDR2 SVGIG (reference sequence). DNA of the CDR3: TGTGCCTGGAGTAAAGTAGCCCAAGAGACCCAGTACTTC. Translation: CAWSKVAQETQYF. Supplemented by reference TRBV30 and TRBJ2-5, the full variable domain reads SQTIHQWPATLVQPVGSPLSLECTVEGTSNPNLYWYRQAAGRGLQLLFYSVGIGQISSEVPQNLSASRPQDRQFILSSKKLLLSDSGFYLCAWSKVAQETQYFGPGTRLLVL.

The V gene is TRBV27, the J gene TRBJ2-3, with a tentative D call TRBD1 (5 bases). The CDR3 covers 16 residues. Per germline, CDR1 MNHEY and CDR2 SMNVEV (reference sequence). V dropped 2 bases and J dropped 2 bases, with 14 bases sitting between them. CDR3 sequence (DNA): TGTGCCAGCAGTTTAGGCCCGACAGCCTACACAGATACGCAGTATTTT. Translating it yields CASSLGPTAYTDTQYF.

The rearrangement links TRBV6-5 to TRBJ2-1; 8 nucleotides match TRBD1. Trimming removed 6 bases from V and 6 bases from J; junction bases left unmatched: 10. CDR1 is MNHEY and CDR2 is SVGAGI in the germline V gene. The CDR3 extends over 15 amino acids. The CDR3 sequence: CASSHGQGRSNEQFF. Written as DNA, the CDR3 is TGTGCCAGCAGCCATGGACAGGGTCGTTCCAATGAGCAGTTCTTC.

The V call is TRBV7-3, the J call TRBJ1-1; tentatively, D is TRBD1 (6 bases). This CDR3 is built from 13 residues. Germline-derived CDR1 and CDR2 are SGHTA and FQGTGA. The V end was cut by 2 bases, the J end by 6 bases, with 10 bases between. The CDR3 sequence: CASSLVTGSEAFF. The CDR3 DNA reads TGTGCCAGCAGCTTAGTTACAGGGTCTGAAGCTTTCTTT.

The chain combines TRBV4-2 with TRBJ2-2, with 8 bases aligning to TRBD2. The CDR3 is 16 amino acids. Germline trimming cut 4 bases from V and 2 bases from J; bases unmatched to any gene: 6. CDR1 LGHNA and CDR2 YNFKEQ come from the germline V gene. CDR3 region: CASSRYSGGNTGELFF. The CDR3 nucleotides are TGTGCCAGCAGCCGCTACAGCGGGGGCAACACCGGGGAGCTGTTTTTT.

V and J are TRBV5-4 and TRBJ2-1; D unclear. With 4 bases removed from V and 5 bases from J, the gap between germline ends came to 10 bases. Germline values: CDR1 SGHNT, CDR2 YYREEE (reference sequence). The CDR3 runs to 13 residues. The chain's CDR3 is CASSEPSNNEQFF. CDR3 bases: TGTGCCAGCAGCGAACCTAGTAACAATGAGCAGTTCTTC. The variable domain in full, completed from reference TRBV5-4 and TRBJ2-1, reads ETGVTQSPTHLIKTRGQQVTLRCSSQSGHNTVSWYQQALGQGPQFIFQYYREEENGRGNFPPRFSGLQFPNYSSELNVNALELDDSALYLCASSEPSNNEQFFGPGTRLTVL.

This sequence joins TRBV11-3 and TRBJ1-1; D remains ambiguous. Deletions cut 7 bases from V and 4 bases from J, with 10 bases between. Germline CDR1 reads SGHNT; CDR2 reads YENEEA. CDR3 length: 12 amino acids. This CDR3 reads CASTSRGTEAFF. CDR3 nucleotide sequence: TGTGCCAGCACAAGCCGGGGCACTGAAGCTTTCTTT.

This clone appeared a single time. The rearrangement uses TRBV9 and TRBJ2-3; 10 nucleotides match TRBD2. Trimming removed 0 bases from V and 4 bases from J; junction bases left unmatched: 5. The germline V gene has CDR1 SGDLS and CDR2 YYNGEE. This CDR3 has 16 amino acids. CDR3 residues: CASSVVTSGRADTQYF. CDR3 in DNA: TGTGCCAGCAGCGTAGTGACTAGCGGGCGCGCAGATACGCAGTATTTT.